What follows is one TCR beta chain and its context. What it recognizes is unknown. Profiled with immunoSEQ multiplex PCR; TCRdb holds only in-frame clones, not every one. The repertoire has 59,000 or so clones, 80% to 90% of them found once; the top ten carry more than 8.5%. These data originate in a study of T cell responses to AZD1222 COVID-19 vaccine. Looking at the study overall: Whether given at about 4 or about 12 weeks, second doses were pooled.

Findings of the study overall: As reported, nearly half of all spike-specific TCRs target variant regions that are unmutated. The donor group comprised mostly white British people and more females; the analysis possibly underestimated clonal diversity.

The CDR3 runs 16 residues. Germline V gene data show CDR1 as SGHDN and CDR2 as FVKESK. V dropped 3 bases and J dropped 1; count of bases not matched to a gene: 7. The clonotype originates from an adult in good health. The sequencing used peripheral blood, collected on day 0 of AZD1222 vaccination. This chain uses TRBV14 with TRBJ1-1; TRBD1 matches at 8 bases. The CDR3 DNA reads TGTGCCAGCAGCCAGGACAGGGCGGGATCGAACACTGAAGCTTTCTTT. Translated: CASSQDRAGSNTEAFF.